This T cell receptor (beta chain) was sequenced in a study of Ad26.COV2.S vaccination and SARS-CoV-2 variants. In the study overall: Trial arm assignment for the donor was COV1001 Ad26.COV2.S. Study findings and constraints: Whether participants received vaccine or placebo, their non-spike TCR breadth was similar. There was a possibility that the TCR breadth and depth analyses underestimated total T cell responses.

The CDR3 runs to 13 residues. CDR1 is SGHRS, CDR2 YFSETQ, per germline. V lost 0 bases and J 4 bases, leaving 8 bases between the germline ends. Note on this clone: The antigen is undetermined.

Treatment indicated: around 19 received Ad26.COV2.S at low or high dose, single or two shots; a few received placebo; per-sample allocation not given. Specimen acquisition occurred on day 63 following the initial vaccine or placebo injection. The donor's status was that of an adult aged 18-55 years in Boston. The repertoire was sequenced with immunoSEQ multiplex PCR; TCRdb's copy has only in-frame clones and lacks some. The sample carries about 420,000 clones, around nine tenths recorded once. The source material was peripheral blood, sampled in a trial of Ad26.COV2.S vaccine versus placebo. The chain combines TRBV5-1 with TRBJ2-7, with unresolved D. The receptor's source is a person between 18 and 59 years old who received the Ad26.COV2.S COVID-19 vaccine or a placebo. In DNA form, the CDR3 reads TGCGCCAGCAGCTTGGCATCGGGTTACGAGCAGTACTTC. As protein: CASSLASGYEQYF.